The 16 T cell receptor beta chains presented below share a single source sample, sequenced in a study of blood T cell repertoires in COVID-19. This table comes from immunoSEQ multiplex PCR, and its TCRdb copy is limited to in-frame clones, with some not included. The table lists approximately 260,000 clones, approximately 88% of them singletons. Specimen: PBMCs or T cells enriched from blood (not recorded which). Receptors originate from a woman aged 40 to 50 with acute COVID-19.

The CDR3 DNA reads as TGTGCCAGCAGCTTGGTATCTTCAGTAGCGGGAGTCGAGTTCTTC. Its protein is CASSLVSSVAGVEFF. This chain joins TRBV5-5 and TRBJ2-1; TRBD2 matches 9 bases. This CDR3 is built from 15 residues. Germline CDR1 and CDR2: SGHKS and YYEKEE (reference sequence). The J segment lost 14 bases and the V segment lost 0 bases, leaving 12 bases of the junction unmatched.

The V call is TRBV5-6, the J call TRBJ2-5; 7 bases fit TRBD1. Germline lookup yields CDR1 SGHDT and CDR2 YYEEEE. The V gene end was trimmed by 3 bases and the J gene end by 5 bases; junction bases not matched to a gene: 16. The CDR3 consists of 17 residues. In nucleotides, the CDR3 is TGTGCCAGCAGCTCTAATATATGGGACAGTCCTGTCGAGACCCAGTACTTC. Protein product: CASSSNIWDSPVETQYF.

The CDR3 DNA is TGTGCCAGCTCACCAATCCGACTAGCGGAGTACAATGAGCAGTTCTTC. It specifies CASSPIRLAEYNEQFF. The V and J genes are TRBV18 and TRBJ2-1; 9 nucleotides align to TRBD2. This CDR3 contains 16 residues. Germline assignment: CDR1 KGHSH and CDR2 LQKENI. J lost 4 bases, V lost 2 bases, and 6 bases had no gene match.

The rearrangement joins TRBV5-5 to TRBJ1-4; D unclear. The CDR3 contains 12 residues. CDR1 SGHKS and CDR2 YYEKEE come from the germline V gene (reference sequence). V lost 3 bases, J lost 12 bases, and 12 bases lay in between. Here the CDR3 reads CASSSLRQELFF. The CDR3 coding sequence is TGTGCCAGCAGCTCACTGCGTCAGGAACTGTTTTTT.

The rearrangement links TRBV10-3 to TRBJ2-7; 11 bases fit TRBD2. Germline trimming cut 5 bases from V and 6 bases from J; bases unmatched to any gene: 6. Germline V gene lookup returns CDR1 ENHRY and CDR2 SYGVKD. CDR3 size: 14 residues. CDR3 in DNA: TGTGCCATCAGTCCTAGCGGGAGGTCTTCCGAGCAGTACGTC. Protein: CAISPSGRSSEQYV.

This chain joins TRBV6-5 and TRBJ1-1; tentatively, D is TRBD1 (5 bases). This CDR3 contains 14 residues. The V end was cut by 7 bases, the J end by 3 bases, with 15 bases between. Germline assignment: CDR1 MNHEY and CDR2 SVGAGI. CDR3 DNA sequence: TGTGCCAGCACTTCCCACCCGGGGGACACTGAAGCTTTCTTT. Translating gives CASTSHPGDTEAFF.

The chain recombines TRBV2 with TRBJ2-1; TRBD1 might be the D (5 bases). The CDR3 has 13 residues. Trimming left V 8 bases short and J 3 bases short, with 11 bases between. Per germline, CDR1 SNHLY and CDR2 FYNNEI. In DNA form, the CDR3 reads TGTGCCAGCGTCAAGGACAACTACAATGAGCAGTTCTTC. It specifies CASVKDNYNEQFF.

The rearrangement uses TRBV5-4 and TRBJ2-3; TRBD2 is a possible D gene (5 bases). Trimming stripped 7 bases from V and 3 bases from J, with 12 bases between. The germline V gene encodes CDR1 SGHNT and CDR2 YYREEE (reference sequence). The length of the CDR3 is 13 residues. The CDR3 loop is CASGKEGTDTQYF. For the CDR3, the DNA is TGTGCCAGCGGCAAAGAGGGAACAGATACGCAGTATTTT.

The V call is TRBV3-1 (or the pseudogene TRBV3-2), the J call TRBJ1-2; 8 positions agree with TRBD1. The CDR3 loop spans 13 amino acids. J gave up 8 bases and V 1 base, and 3 bases lay outside the gene matches. CDR1 and CDR2 (germline): LGHDT, YNNKEL (reference sequence). CDR3 DNA sequence: TGTGCCAGCAGCCAAGGGACAGGGTTAGGCTACACCTTC. Encoded protein: CASSQGTGLGYTF.

This chain uses TRBV5-1 with TRBJ1-1, with a possible D match to TRBD1 (5 bases). CDR1 and CDR2 (germline): SGHRS, YFSETQ. V shed 4 bases and J shed 4 bases, with 14 bases lying between them. The CDR3 sequence is 14 residues long. CDR3 sequence: CASSRTTGGTEAFF. The CDR3 DNA reads TGCGCCAGCAGCCGGACTACTGGGGGCACTGAAGCTTTCTTT.

The chain has TRBV7-3 and TRBJ2-7, with TRBD2 matching over 7 bases. The CDR3 sequence is 14 residues long. Germline CDR1 is SGHTA and CDR2 is FQGTGA. J was trimmed by 2 bases and V by 2 bases; bases with no gene match: 3. The CDR3 DNA is TGTGCCAGCAGCTTATGGGAGGGTCCCTACGAGCAGTACTTC. It encodes CASSLWEGPYEQYF. The entire variable domain, with the rest obtained from reference TRBV7-3 and TRBJ2-7, is as follows: GAGVSQTPSNKVTEKGKYVELRCDPISGHTALYWYRQSLGQGPEFLIYFQGTGAADDSGLPNDRFFAVRPEGSVSTLKIQRTERGDSAVYLCASSLWEGPYEQYFGPGTRLTVT.

The rearrangement links TRBV6-5 to TRBJ2-7; 7 positions agree with TRBD2. The germline gives CDR1 MNHEY, CDR2 SVGAGI. The CDR3 consists of 14 residues. V lost 5 bases and J lost 7; bases outside the gene matches: 11. CDR3 nucleotides: TGTGCCAGCAGTAAGGCAGCGGGGACTAAAGAGCAGTACGTC. Its translation: CASSKAAGTKEQYV.

V is TRBV27 and J is TRBJ2-3, with a weak D call TRBD1 (5 bases). This CDR3 comprises 15 residues. The germline CDR1 and CDR2 sequences are MNHEY and SMNVEV (reference sequence). V lost 2 bases, J lost 4 bases, and 13 bases lay in between. The CDR3 region is CASSLRGRGADTQYF. As DNA, the CDR3 is TGTGCCAGCAGTTTAAGGGGTAGGGGTGCAGATACGCAGTATTTT.

The V and J genes are TRBV7-9 and TRBJ2-7; 7 bases line up with TRBD2. Per germline, CDR1 SEHNR and CDR2 FQNEAQ (reference sequence). This CDR3 spans 13 amino acids. Trimming removed 5 bases from V and 6 bases from J; junction bases left unmatched: 7. The CDR3 region is CASSPGLVGEQYF. CDR3 sequence (DNA): TGTGCCAGCAGCCCCGGACTAGTGGGCGAGCAGTACTTC.

The rearrangement links TRBV5-1 to TRBJ1-1; unclear D gene. CDR3 length: 17 amino acids. With 0 bases removed from V and 0 bases from J, the gap between germline ends came to 15 bases. The germline V gene encodes CDR1 SGHRS and CDR2 YFSETQ. CDR3 amino acids: CASSLAFLAGMNTEAFF. DNA of the CDR3: TGCGCCAGCAGCTTGGCCTTCTTGGCAGGAATGAACACTGAAGCTTTCTTT.

V usage is TRBV29-1 and J usage is TRBJ1-2; D is perhaps TRBD1 (5 bases). This CDR3 contains 12 residues. Trimming removed 5 bases from V and 8 bases from J, with 15 bases in between. Germline values: CDR1 SQVTM, CDR2 ANQGSEA. The CDR3: CSVPGTLRGYTF. The CDR3, as DNA: TGCAGCGTTCCCGGGACTCTTAGGGGCTACACCTTC.